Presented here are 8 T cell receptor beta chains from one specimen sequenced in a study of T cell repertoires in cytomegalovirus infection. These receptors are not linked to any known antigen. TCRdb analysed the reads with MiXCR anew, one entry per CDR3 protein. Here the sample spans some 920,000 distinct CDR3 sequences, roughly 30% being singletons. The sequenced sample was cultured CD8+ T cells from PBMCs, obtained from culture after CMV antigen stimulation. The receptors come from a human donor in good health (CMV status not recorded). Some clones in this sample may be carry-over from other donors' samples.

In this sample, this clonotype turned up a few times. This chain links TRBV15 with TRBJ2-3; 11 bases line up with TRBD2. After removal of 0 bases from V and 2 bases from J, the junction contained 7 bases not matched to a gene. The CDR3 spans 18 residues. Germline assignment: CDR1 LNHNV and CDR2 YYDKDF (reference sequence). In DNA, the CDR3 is TGTGCCACCAGCAGAGATCCACTAGCGGGGGCCCACACAGATACGCAGTATTTT. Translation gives CATSRDPLAGAHTDTQYF.

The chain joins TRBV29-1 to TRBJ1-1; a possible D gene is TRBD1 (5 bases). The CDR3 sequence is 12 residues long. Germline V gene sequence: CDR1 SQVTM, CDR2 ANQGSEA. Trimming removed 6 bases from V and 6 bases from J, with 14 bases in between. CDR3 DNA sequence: TGCAGCGTCGAGGGGATGCGGGCTGAAGCTTTCTTT. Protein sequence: CSVEGMRAEAFF.

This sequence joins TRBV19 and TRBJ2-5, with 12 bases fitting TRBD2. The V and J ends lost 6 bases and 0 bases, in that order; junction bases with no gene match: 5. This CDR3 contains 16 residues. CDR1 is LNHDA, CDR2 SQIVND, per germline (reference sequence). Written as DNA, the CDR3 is TGTGCCAGTAGCCGCACTAGCGGGGGGAACCAAGAGACCCAGTACTTC. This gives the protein CASSRTSGGNQETQYF.

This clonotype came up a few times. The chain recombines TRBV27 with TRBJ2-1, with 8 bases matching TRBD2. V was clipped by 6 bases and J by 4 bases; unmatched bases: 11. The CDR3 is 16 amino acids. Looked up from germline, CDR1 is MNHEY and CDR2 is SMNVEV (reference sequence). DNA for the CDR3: TGTGCCAGCAGCCCGGGACTAGTGCCGACTTACAATGAGCAGTTCTTC. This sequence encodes CASSPGLVPTYNEQFF.

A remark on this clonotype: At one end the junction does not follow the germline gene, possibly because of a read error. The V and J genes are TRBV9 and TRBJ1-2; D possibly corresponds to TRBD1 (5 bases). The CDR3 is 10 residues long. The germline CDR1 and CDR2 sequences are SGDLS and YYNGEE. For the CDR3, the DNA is TGTGCCAGCAGCCCCCGGGACGGAGTCTTC. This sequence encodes CASSPRDGVF.

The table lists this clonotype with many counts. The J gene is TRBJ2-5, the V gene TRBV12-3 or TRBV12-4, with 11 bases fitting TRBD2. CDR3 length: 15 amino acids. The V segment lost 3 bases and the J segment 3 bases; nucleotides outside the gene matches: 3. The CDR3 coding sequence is TGTGCCAGCAGTTTCCTTAGCGGGGGGGAAGAGACCCAGTACTTC. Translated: CASSFLSGGEETQYF.

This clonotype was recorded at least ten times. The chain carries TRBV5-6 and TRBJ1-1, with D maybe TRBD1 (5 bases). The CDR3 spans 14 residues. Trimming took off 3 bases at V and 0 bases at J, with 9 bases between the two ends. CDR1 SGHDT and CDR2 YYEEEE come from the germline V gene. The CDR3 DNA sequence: TGTGCCAGCAGCTCCACAGGTCTGAACACTGAAGCTTTCTTT. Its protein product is CASSSTGLNTEAFF.

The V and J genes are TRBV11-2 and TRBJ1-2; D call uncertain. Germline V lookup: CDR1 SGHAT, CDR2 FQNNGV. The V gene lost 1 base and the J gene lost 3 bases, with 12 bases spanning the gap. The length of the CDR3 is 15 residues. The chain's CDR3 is CASSLVFPPHYGYTF. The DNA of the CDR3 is TGTGCCAGCAGCTTAGTGTTTCCTCCCCACTATGGCTACACCTTC.